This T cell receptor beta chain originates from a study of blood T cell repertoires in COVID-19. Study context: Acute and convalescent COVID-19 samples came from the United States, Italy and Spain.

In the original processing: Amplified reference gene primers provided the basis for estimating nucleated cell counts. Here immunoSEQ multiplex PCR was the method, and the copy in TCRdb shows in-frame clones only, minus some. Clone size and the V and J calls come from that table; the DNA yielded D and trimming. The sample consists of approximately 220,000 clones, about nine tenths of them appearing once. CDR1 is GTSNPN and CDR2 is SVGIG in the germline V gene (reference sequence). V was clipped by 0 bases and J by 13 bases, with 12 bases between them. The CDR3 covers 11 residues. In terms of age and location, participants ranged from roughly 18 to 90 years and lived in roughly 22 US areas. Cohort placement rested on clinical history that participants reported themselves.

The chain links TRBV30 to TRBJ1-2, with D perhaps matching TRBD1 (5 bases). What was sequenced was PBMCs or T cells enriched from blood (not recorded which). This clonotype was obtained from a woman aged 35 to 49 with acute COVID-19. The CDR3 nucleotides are TGTGCCTGGAGTGTGGGGCGGAGAGTCACCTTC. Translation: CAWSVGRRVTF.